The subject of this entry is one T cell receptor (beta chain). The data were taken from a study of OX40 agonist ivuxolimab in advanced cancers. Study-wide background: Partial responses occurred in Three dose-escalation patients, one with hepatocellular carcinoma and two with cutaneous melanoma.

Germline V gives CDR1 KGHSH, CDR2 LQKENI. The V end lost 1 base, the J end lost 5 bases, and 15 bases lay between the germline ends. The CDR3 runs to 15 residues. Repertoires were generated with immunoSEQ multiplex PCR, while TCRdb's copy carries only in-frame clones and drops some. The table lists 55,000 to 70,000 clones, roughly nine tenths of them singletons, with about 0.95% in the top ten. The clonotype comes from an adult with an advanced solid tumor such as melanoma, head and neck, liver or kidney cancer. The chain couples TRBV18 to TRBJ2-7, with D perhaps TRBD2 (6 bases). Sample: CD4+ or CD8+ T cells sorted from blood, taken in a trial of the OX40 agonist ivuxolimab. The CDR3 nucleotides read TGTGCCAGCTCACCACAGACCGGCGGGGTCCACGAGCAGTACTTC. Residues: CASSPQTGGVHEQYF.